Listed below are T cell receptor beta chains from one sample, sequenced in a study of T cells in Graves' hyperthyroidism and ophthalmopathy. TCRdb reprocessed the multiplex PCR reads via MiXCR and lists one record per CDR3 protein. Of 470,000 or so distinct CDR3 sequences listed, roughly 20% are singletons. Sequencing was performed on blood. The origin of the receptors is a young man with Graves' hyperthyroidism. The CDR3 runs from the conserved cysteine through the conserved F or W. A D gene is named only where the DNA matches it firmly. Clone size is stated in some rows and not others, as once, few, many or a class when expanded.

j_gene | abundance | d_gene | v_gene | CDR3nt | CDR3aa
TRBJ1-2 | many | TRBD1 | TRBV6-5 | TGTGCCAGCAGTTACTCGAGGGACAGAAACTATGGCTACACCTTC | CASSYSRDRNYGYTF
TRBJ1-1 | few | - | TRBV20-1 | TGCAGTGCTAGCGATTACACTGAAGCTTTCTTT | CSASDYTEAFF
TRBJ2-5 | few | TRBD2 | TRBV7-2 | TGTGCCAGCAGCTCACGCCGGGCGGGAGCTGAGACCCAGTACTTC | CASSSRRAGAETQYF
TRBJ1-6 | few | - | TRBV11-2 | TGTGCCAGCAGTCCAGGGTCTCTAAATAATTCACCCCTCCACTTT | CASSPGSLNNSPLHF
TRBJ2-7 | many | - | TRBV7-2 | TGTGCCAGCAGCCCAGCGGGTAGGGGCAGGACTGCCTACGAGCAGTACTTC | CASSPAGRGRTAYEQYF
TRBJ2-3 | few | - | TRBV29-1 | TGCAGCGTTGAAGCGGTCAGCGCCCAATTCACAGATACGCAGTATTTT | CSVEAVSAQFTDTQYF
TRBJ2-7 | many | TRBD1 | TRBV2 | TGTGCCAGCAGTAAGGGACAGAGCGCCTACGAGCAGTACTTC | CASSKGQSAYEQYF
TRBJ2-5 | few | TRBD2 | TRBV9 | TGTGCCAGCAGCGTAGGTGGTAGCGGGCAAGAGACCCAGTACTTC | CASSVGGSGQETQYF
TRBJ1-1 | many | TRBD1 | TRBV29-1 | TGCAGCGACACCATGACAGGGCTTGAAGCTTTCTTT | CSDTMTGLEAFF
TRBJ2-7 | many | TRBD1 | TRBV28 | TGTGCCAGCAGACCGGGACAGAGCGTCTACGAGCAGTACTTC | CASRPGQSVYEQYF
TRBJ2-7 | - | - | TRBV6-1 | TGTGCCAGCAGTACACCTAGCTCCTACGAGCAGTACTTC | CASSTPSSYEQYF
TRBJ2-7 | - | - | TRBV11-1 | TGTGCCAGCAGCTTAGCGCTCTCAACTGTGGACTACGAGCACTACTTC | CASSLALSTVDYEHYF
TRBJ1-5 | - | - | TRBV2 | TGTGCCGGCAAGGGGGATAGCAATCAGCCCCAGCATTTT | CAGKGDSNQPQHF
TRBJ1-3 | many | - | TRBV6-1 | TGTGCCAGCAGTGGTGGGACCGACTTCTCTGGAAACACCATATATTTT | CASSGGTDFSGNTIYF
TRBJ2-3 | few | - | TRBV7-8 | TGTGCCAGCAGCTTAAACAGACGCACAGATACGCAGTATTTT | CASSLNRRTDTQYF
TRBJ1-5 | - | - | TRBV30 | TGTGCCTGGAATGGTGGGGGCGGTCAGCCCCAGCATTTT | CAWNGGGGQPQHF
TRBJ1-5 | - | - | TRBV19 | TGTGCCAGTAGTATTCCGGACAGACTCAATCAGCCCCAGCATTTT | CASSIPDRLNQPQHF
TRBJ1-1 | - | - | TRBV12-3/TRBV12-4 | TGTGCCAGCAGTTTAAGTCAGCCTACTGAAGCTTTCTTT | CASSLSQPTEAFF
TRBJ1-2 | many | TRBD1 | TRBV25-1 | TGTGCCAGCAGTGATCCCGGGACAGGGAGGAGGGGCTACACCTTC | CASSDPGTGRRGYTF
TRBJ2-7 | - | TRBD2 | TRBV6-1 | TGTGCCAGCAGTGGACTAGCGGGAGGTATAGGAGAGCAGTACTTC | CASSGLAGGIGEQYF
TRBJ1-6 | - | - | TRBV12-3/TRBV12-4 | TGTGCCAGCAGTTTAAGGGGCCGGGGGGCTTATAATTCACCCCTCCACTTT | CASSLRGRGAYNSPLHF
TRBJ2-5 | - | TRBD2 | TRBV30 | TGTGCCTGGGGACTAGCGGGGGGGCCGCAAGAGACCCAGTACTTC | CAWGLAGGPQETQYF
TRBJ1-5 | many | - | TRBV19 | TGTGCCAGTAGTATGAGGGGAGGTAGCAATCAGCCCCAGCATTTT | CASSMRGGSNQPQHF
TRBJ1-5 | medium-sized | - | TRBV6-1 | TGTGCCAGCAGTGGTGGGCAGGGACTGAATCAGCCCCAGCATTTT | CASSGGQGLNQPQHF
TRBJ2-5 | many | - | TRBV25-1 | TGTGCCAGCAGTGGAGGACATCAAGAGACCCAGTACTTC | CASSGGHQETQYF
TRBJ1-2 | many | - | TRBV27 | TGTGCCAGCAGGGGGCTCTCCTATGGCTACACCTTC | CASRGLSYGYTF
TRBJ1-3 | many | - | TRBV15 | TGTGCCACCAGCACCTTCAGCCCGTCCTCTGGAAACACCATATATTTT | CATSTFSPSSGNTIYF
TRBJ1-2 | - | - | TRBV6-2/TRBV6-3 | TGTGCCAGCAGGGAGCTGGGACCCCTTTATGGCTACACCTTC | CASRELGPLYGYTF
TRBJ2-7 | few | TRBD2 | TRBV6-2/TRBV6-3 | TGTGCCAGCAGTTACGGCCCTAGCGGGAGGAGGTACGAGCAGTACTTC | CASSYGPSGRRYEQYF
TRBJ2-2 | many | - | TRBV11-1 | TGTGCCAGCAGCTTGAGGAGGGACGGGACACACACCTGGGAGCTGTTTTTT | CASSLRRDGTHTWELFF
TRBJ2-7 | many | TRBD1 | TRBV28 | TGTGCCAGCAAGGAAGGGGGCTTCGGGTACGAGCAGTACTTC | CASKEGGFGYEQYF
TRBJ2-7 | many | TRBD1 | TRBV5-1 | TGCGCCAGCAGCTTCGGACAGGGAGGCGAGCAGTACTTC | CASSFGQGGEQYF
TRBJ1-2 | many | - | TRBV4-2 | TGTGCCAGCAGCCAAGCCACCAGGCAGGCGAACTATGGCTACACCTTC | CASSQATRQANYGYTF
TRBJ2-7 | few | - | TRBV11-2 | TGTGCCAGCAGCCCAGCCAGGGGACCTTACGAGCAGTACTTC | CASSPARGPYEQYF
TRBJ2-7 | - | TRBD1 | TRBV27 | TGTGCCAGCACCATGACAGGGCGCGACTACGAGCAGTACTTC | CASTMTGRDYEQYF
TRBJ1-1 | many | - | TRBV12-3/TRBV12-4 | TGTGCCAGCAGTTCTACCTACGGTGCTGAAGCTTTCTTT | CASSSTYGAEAFF